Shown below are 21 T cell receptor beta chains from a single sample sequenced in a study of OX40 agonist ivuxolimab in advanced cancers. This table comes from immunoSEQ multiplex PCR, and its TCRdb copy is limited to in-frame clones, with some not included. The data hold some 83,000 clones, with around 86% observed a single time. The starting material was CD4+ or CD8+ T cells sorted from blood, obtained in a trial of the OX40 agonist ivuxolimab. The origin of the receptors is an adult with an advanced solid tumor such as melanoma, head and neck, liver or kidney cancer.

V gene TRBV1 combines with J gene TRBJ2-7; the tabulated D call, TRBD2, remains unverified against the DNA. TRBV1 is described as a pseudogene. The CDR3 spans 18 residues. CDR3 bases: TGCACCAGCAGCCAAGAAGAGGCCACCGGGACTAGCTTCTACGAGCAGTACTTC. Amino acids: CTSSQEEATGTSFYEQYF.

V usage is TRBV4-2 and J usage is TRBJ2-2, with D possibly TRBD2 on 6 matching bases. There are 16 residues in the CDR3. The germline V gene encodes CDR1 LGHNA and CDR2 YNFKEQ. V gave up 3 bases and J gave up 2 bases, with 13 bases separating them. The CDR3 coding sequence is TGTGCCAGCAGCCACTTAGCGGTCCCAAACACCGGGGAGCTGTTTTTT. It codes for CASSHLAVPNTGELFF.

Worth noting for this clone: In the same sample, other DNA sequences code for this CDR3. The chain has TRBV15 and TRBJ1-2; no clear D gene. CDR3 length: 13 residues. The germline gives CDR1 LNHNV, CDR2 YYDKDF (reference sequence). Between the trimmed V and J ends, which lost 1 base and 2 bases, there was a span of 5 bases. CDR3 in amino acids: CATSRGQNYGYTF. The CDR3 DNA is TGTGCCACCAGCAGAGGACAAAACTATGGCTACACCTTC. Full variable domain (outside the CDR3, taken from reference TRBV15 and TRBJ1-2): DAMVIQNPRYQVTQFGKPVTLSCSQTLNHNVMYWYQQKSSQAPKLLFHYYDKDFNNEADTPDNFQSRRPNTSFCFLDIRSPGLGDTAMYLCATSRGQNYGYTFGSGTRLTVV.

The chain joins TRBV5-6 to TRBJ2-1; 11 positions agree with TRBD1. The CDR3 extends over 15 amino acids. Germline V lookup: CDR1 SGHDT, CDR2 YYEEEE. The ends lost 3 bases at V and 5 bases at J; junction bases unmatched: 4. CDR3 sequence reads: CASSWDRGGDNEQFF. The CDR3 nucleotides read TGTGCCAGCAGCTGGGACAGGGGGGGGGACAATGAGCAGTTCTTC. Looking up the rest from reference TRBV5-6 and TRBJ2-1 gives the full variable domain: DAGVTQSPTHLIKTRGQQVTLRCSPKSGHDTVSWYQQALGQGPQFIFQYYEEEERQRGNFPDRFSGHQFPNYSSELNVNALLLGDSALYLCASSWDRGGDNEQFFGPGTRLTVL.

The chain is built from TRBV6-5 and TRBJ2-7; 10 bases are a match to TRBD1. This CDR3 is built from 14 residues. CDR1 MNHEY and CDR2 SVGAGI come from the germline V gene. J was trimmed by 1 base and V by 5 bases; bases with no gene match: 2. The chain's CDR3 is CASSQDRGSYEQYF. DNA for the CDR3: TGTGCCAGCAGTCAGGACAGGGGGTCCTACGAGCAGTACTTC.

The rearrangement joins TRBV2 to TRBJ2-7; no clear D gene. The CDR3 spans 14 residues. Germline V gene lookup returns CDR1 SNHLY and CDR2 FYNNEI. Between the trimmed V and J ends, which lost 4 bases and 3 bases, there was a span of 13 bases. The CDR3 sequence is CASSGQVLGYEQYF. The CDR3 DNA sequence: TGTGCCAGCAGTGGACAAGTCCTAGGCTACGAGCAGTACTTC.

CDR3 protein: CASSLATSGSYNEQFF. CDR3 DNA sequence: TGTGCCAGCAGCTTAGCAACTAGCGGGAGTTACAATGAGCAGTTCTTC. V and J are TRBV7-6 and TRBJ2-1; 11 nucleotides agree with TRBD2. With V trimmed by 0 bases and J by 4 bases, 2 bases remained unmatched. The germline CDR1 and CDR2 sequences are SGHVS and FNYEAQ. This CDR3 region has 16 residues.

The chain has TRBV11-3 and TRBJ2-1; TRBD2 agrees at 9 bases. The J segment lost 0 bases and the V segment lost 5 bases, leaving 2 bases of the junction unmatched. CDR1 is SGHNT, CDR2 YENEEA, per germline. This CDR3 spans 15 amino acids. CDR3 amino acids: CASSKTSGSYNEQFF. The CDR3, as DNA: TGTGCCAGCAGCAAGACTAGCGGCTCCTACAATGAGCAGTTCTTC.

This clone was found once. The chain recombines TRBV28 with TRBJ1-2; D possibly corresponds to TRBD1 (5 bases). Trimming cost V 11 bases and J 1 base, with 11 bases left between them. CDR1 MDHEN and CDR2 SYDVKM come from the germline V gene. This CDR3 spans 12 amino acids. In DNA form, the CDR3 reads TGTGCCGTGGGGGGAAATAACTATGGCTACACCTTC. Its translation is CAVGGNNYGYTF.

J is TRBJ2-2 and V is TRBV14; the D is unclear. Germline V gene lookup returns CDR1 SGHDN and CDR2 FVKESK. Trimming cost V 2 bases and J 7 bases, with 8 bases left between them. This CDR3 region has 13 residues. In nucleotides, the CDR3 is TGTGCCAGCAGCCAATGGGAAGGCGGGGAGCTGTTTTTT. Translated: CASSQWEGGELFF.

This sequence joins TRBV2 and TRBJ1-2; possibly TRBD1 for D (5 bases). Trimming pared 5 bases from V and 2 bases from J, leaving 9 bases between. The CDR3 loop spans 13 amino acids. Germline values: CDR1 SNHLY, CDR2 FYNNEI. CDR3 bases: TGTGCCAGCAGTCCCGACAGCAACTATGGCTACACCTTC. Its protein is CASSPDSNYGYTF.

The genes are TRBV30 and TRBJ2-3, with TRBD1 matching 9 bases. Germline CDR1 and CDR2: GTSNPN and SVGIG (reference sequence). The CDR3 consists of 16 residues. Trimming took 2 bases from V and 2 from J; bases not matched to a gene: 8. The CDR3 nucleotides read TGTGCCTGGAGTACAGGACAGGGGTCCATCACAGATACGCAGTATTTT. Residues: CAWSTGQGSITDTQYF.

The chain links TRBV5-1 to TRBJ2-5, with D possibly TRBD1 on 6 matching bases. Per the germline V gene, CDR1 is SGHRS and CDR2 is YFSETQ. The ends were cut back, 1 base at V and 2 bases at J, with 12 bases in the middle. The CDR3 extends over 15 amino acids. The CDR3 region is CASSLKGTPQETQYF. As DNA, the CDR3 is TGCGCCAGCAGCTTGAAGGGGACACCACAAGAGACCCAGTACTTC.

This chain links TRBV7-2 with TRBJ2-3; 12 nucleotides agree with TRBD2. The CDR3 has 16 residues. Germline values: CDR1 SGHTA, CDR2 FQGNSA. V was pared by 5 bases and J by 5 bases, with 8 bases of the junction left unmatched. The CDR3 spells CASSTLAGGPGDTQYF. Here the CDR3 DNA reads TGTGCCAGCAGCACCCTAGCGGGGGGGCCTGGAGATACGCAGTATTTT.

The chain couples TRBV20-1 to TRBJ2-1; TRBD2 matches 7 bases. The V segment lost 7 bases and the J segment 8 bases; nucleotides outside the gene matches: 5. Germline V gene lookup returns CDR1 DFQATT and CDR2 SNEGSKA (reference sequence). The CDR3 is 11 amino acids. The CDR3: CSELAMDEQFF. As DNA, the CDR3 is TGCAGTGAACTAGCGATGGATGAGCAGTTCTTC.

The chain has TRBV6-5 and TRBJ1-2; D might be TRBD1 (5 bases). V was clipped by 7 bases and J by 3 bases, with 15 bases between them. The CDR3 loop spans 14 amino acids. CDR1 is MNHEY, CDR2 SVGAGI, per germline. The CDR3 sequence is CASTRPGLDYGYTF. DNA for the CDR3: TGTGCCAGCACCAGACCGGGACTGGACTATGGCTACACCTTC.

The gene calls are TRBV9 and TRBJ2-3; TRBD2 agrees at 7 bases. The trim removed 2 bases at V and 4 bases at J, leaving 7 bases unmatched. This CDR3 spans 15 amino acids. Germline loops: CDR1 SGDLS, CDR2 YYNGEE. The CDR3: CASSVLADGADTQYF. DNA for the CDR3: TGTGCCAGCAGCGTTCTAGCGGACGGTGCAGATACGCAGTATTTT. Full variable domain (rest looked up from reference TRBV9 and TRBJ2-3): DSGVTQTPKHLITATGQRVTLRCSPRSGDLSVYWYQQSLDQGLQFLIQYYNGEERAKGNILERFSAQQFPDLHSELNLSSLELGDSALYFCASSVLADGADTQYFGPGTRLTVL.

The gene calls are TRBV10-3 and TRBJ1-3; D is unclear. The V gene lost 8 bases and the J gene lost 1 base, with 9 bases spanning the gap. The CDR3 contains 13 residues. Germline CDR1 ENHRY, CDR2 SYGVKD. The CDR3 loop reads CAIGELSGNTIYF. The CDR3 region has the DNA TGTGCCATCGGCGAGTTGTCTGGAAACACCATATATTTT.

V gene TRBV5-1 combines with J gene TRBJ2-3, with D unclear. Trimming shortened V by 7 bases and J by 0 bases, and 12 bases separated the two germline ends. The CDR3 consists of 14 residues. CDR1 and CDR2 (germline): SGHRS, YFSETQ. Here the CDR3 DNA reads TGCGCCAGCGAGACTCGACCTAGCACAGATACGCAGTATTTT. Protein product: CASETRPSTDTQYF.

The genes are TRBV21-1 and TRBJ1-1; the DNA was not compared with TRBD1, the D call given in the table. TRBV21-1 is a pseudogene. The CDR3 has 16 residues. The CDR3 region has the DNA TGTGCCAGCAGCGCCAATCGACAGGGGGCAAACACTGAAGCTTTCTTT. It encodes CASSANRQGANTEAFF.

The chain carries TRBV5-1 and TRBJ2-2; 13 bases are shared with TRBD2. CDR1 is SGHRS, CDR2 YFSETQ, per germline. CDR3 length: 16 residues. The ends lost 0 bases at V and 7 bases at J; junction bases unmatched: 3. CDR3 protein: CASSLGLAGGSGELFF. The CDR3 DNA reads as TGCGCCAGCAGCTTGGGACTAGCGGGAGGCAGCGGGGAGCTGTTTTTT.